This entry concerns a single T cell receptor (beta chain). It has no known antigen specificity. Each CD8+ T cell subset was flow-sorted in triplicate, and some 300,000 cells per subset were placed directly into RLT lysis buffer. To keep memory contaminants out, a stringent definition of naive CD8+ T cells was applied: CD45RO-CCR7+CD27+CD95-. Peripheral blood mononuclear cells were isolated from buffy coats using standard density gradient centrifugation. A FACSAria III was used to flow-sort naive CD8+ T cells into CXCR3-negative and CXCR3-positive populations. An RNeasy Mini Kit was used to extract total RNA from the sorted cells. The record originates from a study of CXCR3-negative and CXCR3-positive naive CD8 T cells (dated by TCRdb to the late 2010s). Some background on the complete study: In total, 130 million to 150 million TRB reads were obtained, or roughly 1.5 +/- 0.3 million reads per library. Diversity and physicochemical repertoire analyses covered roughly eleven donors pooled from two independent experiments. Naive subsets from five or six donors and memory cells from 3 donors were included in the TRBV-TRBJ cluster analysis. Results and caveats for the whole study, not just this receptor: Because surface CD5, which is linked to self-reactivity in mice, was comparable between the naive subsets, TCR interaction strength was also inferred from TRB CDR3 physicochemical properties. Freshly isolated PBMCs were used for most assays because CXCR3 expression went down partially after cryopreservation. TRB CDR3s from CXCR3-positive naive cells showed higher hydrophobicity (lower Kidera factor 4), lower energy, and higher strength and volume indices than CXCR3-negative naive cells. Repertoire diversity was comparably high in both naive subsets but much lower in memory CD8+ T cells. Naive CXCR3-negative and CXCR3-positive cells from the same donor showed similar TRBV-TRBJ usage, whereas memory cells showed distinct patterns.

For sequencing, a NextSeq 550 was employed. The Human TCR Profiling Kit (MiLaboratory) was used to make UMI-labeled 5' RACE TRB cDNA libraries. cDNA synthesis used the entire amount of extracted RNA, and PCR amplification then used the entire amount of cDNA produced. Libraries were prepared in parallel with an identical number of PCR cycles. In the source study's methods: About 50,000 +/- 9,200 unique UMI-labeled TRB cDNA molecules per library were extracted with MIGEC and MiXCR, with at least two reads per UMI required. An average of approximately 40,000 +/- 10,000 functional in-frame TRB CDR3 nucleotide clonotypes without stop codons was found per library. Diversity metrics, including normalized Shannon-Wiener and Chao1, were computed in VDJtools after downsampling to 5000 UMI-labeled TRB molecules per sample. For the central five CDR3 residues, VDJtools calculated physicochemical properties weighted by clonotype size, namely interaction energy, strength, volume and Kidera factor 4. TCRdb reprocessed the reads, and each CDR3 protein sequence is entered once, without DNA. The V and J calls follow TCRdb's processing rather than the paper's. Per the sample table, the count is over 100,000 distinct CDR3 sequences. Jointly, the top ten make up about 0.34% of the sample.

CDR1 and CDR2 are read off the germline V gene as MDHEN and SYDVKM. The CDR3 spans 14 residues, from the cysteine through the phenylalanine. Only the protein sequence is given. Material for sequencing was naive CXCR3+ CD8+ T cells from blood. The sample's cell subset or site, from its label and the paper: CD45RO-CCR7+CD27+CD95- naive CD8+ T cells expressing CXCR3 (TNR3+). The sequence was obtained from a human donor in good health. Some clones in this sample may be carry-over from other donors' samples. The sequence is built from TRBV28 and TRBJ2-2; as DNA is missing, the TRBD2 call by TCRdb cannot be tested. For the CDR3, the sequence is CASSQTSTPGELFF.